This TCR beta chain comes out of a study of blood T cell repertoires in COVID-19. The germline V gene has CDR1 MNHEY and CDR2 SMNVEV (reference sequence). The J segment lost 5 bases and the V segment lost 6 bases, leaving 9 bases of the junction unmatched. The CDR3 is made up of 14 amino acids. Some clones are missing from TCRdb's copy, which holds only in-frame ones; the method was immunoSEQ multiplex PCR. The sample holds approximately 300,000 clones, nearly 90% seen once. The sequenced material came from peripheral blood. The clonotype originates from a woman in her thirties or forties with COVID-19, enrolled during active disease. The chain combines TRBV27 with TRBJ1-1; TRBD1 aligns across 7 bases. In DNA form, the CDR3 reads TGTGCCAGCAGACTACAGGGGTATGTAACTGAAGCTTTCTTT. Translating it yields CASRLQGYVTEAFF.